This record covers a single TCR beta chain. This clonotype showed up many times. It lacks a known antigen. Per-base qualities were not stored, and no clone one base away is much larger. The germline ends are 17 bases apart after V is trimmed by 6 bases and J by 0 bases. Inclusive of the bounding cysteine and phenylalanine, the CDR3 is 15 residues long. Here the CDR3 DNA is all that survives: 45 bases in frame from base 1. CDR1 and CDR2 are read off the germline V gene (reference sequence) as DFQATT and SNEGSKA. The library was produced with multiplex PCR. The reads were generated on an Illumina HiSeq 4000. To build TCR beta libraries, CDR3 regions were amplified by Arm-PCR using iRepertoire HTBI primers. Before sequencing, the PCR products underwent gel purification. The study's own analysis went as follows. Across samples, 60 to 75 TRBV and 13 to 15 TRBJ segments were identified and used for gene usage analysis of CDR3 amino acid clonotypes. Filtered high-quality paired reads were merged into contigs using COPE and FqMerger. BLAST was used to align contigs to IMGT TRBV, TRBD and TRBJ reference genes, and CDR3 was defined according to IMGT. Any clonotype with a frequency above 0.1% was classified as a highly expanded clone. Shannon entropy was used to measure repertoire diversity, and the Gini coefficient was used to measure V-J evenness. Clonotypes shared by more than one individual were considered public. The raw public reads went through TCRdb reprocessing: fastp at Q25, MiXCR clone calling, in-frame beta chains kept. Every CDR3 protein is listed once, alongside the most common genes and DNA of its rows. The V and J calls come from TCRdb's annotation, not from the publication. This sample comprises about 500,000 distinct CDR3 sequences, around 15% of them detected only once. In total, the top ten clones hold 10% to 15% of the sample.

These data originate in a study of regulatory T cells in long-lasting Graves disease (dated by TCRdb to the early 2020s). Regarding the study in general: Antithyroid drugs had been taken for less than 3 months by newly diagnosed Graves' disease patients. Peripheral blood TCR sequencing and RNA sequencing compared persistent Graves' disease patients with newly diagnosed Graves' disease patients. The study was conducted in China and was registered as a clinical trial. TCR sequencing covered about 13 persistent and approximately 20 newly diagnosed Graves' disease patients, about 35 samples in total.

Study-wide findings and limitations: Compared with newly diagnosed patients, persistent Graves' disease patients had lower TCR Shannon entropy and fewer highly expanded clones, which suggests clonal expansion. The authors noted that the small sample size was a limitation that may lower accuracy. Sequencing and analysis were restricted to the TCR beta chain. A larger number of public clonotypes was shared among persistent patients (approximately 3,000) than among newly diagnosed patients (roughly 930). Persistent disease showed preferential use of TRBV28, TRBJ1-2 and TRBJ2-5, whereas newly diagnosed disease favored TRBV20-1 and TRBJ2-1. Peripheral blood alone was examined, since thyroid tissue, which constituted the primary lesion, could not be accessed.

The meaning of the sample's time point label: newly diagnosed GD, antithyroid drugs for less than 3 months. For both TCR sequencing and RNA sequencing, RNA was extracted from PBMCs in TRIzol. Graves' disease was diagnosed according to American Thyroid Association guidelines. Patients were recruited from an endocrinology department in Xi'an, China. Each patient gave roughly 10 milliliters of peripheral blood, collected in an EDTA anticoagulant tube. Ficoll Paque Plus density gradient separation was used to isolate PBMCs, and no additional T cell sorting was done. An Agilent 2100 Bioanalyzer and agarose gel were used to check RNA quality, and a NanoDrop 2000 was used to measure RNA concentration. This sample also belongs to another study, concerning T cells in Graves' hyperthyroidism and ophthalmopathy. The second investigation adds: A patient counted as having stable Graves' hyperthyroidism if no progression to ophthalmopathy occurred over 18 months of follow-up. The hyperthyroidism patients were between 18 and 65 years old and newly diagnosed, with a disease duration of less than 2 months. Patients with uncontrolled infections, other autoimmune diseases, pregnancy or lactation were excluded. Diagnoses were established on the basis of clinical symptoms, serum thyroxine and TRAb, thyroid ultrasound, and orbital computed tomography. The first round of RT-PCR for the TCR CDR3 was performed with the HTBI primer set and the Qiagen OneStep RT-PCR kit. Most expanded thyroid clonotypes (frequency above 0.001) were also detected in blood, a finding suggesting that blood repertoires may reflect thyroid immune responses. In cross-validation, a model built on a 13 V-J signature told ophthalmopathy apart from stable hyperthyroidism with approximately 90% sensitivity and 81% to 82% specificity, and in testing the same model reached 80%/75%. In validation, the model predicted progression to ophthalmopathy a median of about 5.9 months before onset, with over 60% sensitivity and more than 72% specificity. A discovery cohort of roughly 100 patients, 43 with Graves' ophthalmopathy and under 60 with stable Graves' hyperthyroidism, was used to find distinguishing TCR V-J signatures. Whether ophthalmopathy could be predicted prospectively was tested in an independent validation cohort made up of 18 to 20 hyperthyroidism patients plus 17 patients who later progressed to ophthalmopathy. The 90 to 100 discovery patients were randomly split 7:3 into training and test sets. In addition, the study compared T-cell repertoires in thyroid tissue and in blood from about six Graves' hyperthyroidism patients. Once sampling was done, hyperthyroidism patients were given methimazole at a starting dose of 30 mg daily, whereas ophthalmopathy patients were given high-dose intravenous methylprednisolone. A second multiplex PCR round built the libraries, followed by size selection and purification. Libraries were sequenced paired-end with 100 bp reads on an Illumina HiSeq2000. SOAPnuke was used to process the raw data, removing reads that contained adapters or uncalled bases, had a mean Phred below 15, or lacked an exact match to the constant primer or identifier. High-quality paired reads were merged using COPE v1.2.5, and each unique nucleotide sequence was defined as a clonotype. MiTCR v1.1 was used to align the clonotypes against IMGT TRBV, TRBD and TRBJ reference segments. Analysis was restricted to V-J combinations with a frequency above 0.0001, which covered 98% to 99.2% of repertoires. A TCS score was defined as the ratio of F50 (clonal expansion) to E x V (chaos), with BLOSUM62-based TCRdist applied between CDR3 peptides within each V-J. Welch's t-statistics and random forest reduced just over 500 V-J features to about 12, which were used in a naive Bayes classifier (R e1071). No statistical method was used to fix the sample size in advance, and group allocation was not hidden from the investigators. TCR Vbeta CDR3 sequencing of roughly 140 peripheral blood samples (roughly 43 ophthalmopathy, about 74 hyperthyroidism and about 17 progressor patients) is reported in the paper.

This TCR was sampled from a man aged 40-49 years with Graves disease. Donor details come from another sample of the same person, matched by shared clones. The sequences come from peripheral blood mononuclear cells (PBMCs), collected at new diagnosis, from a patient treated with antithyroid drugs. The sequence is built from TRBV20-1 and TRBJ1-1, with a weak D call of TRBD1 (5 bases match). For the CDR3, the sequence is CSASDRLRLNTEAFF. The nucleotide sequence is given as TGCAGTGCCTCCGACAGACTAAGGCTGAACACTGAAGCTTTCTTT.